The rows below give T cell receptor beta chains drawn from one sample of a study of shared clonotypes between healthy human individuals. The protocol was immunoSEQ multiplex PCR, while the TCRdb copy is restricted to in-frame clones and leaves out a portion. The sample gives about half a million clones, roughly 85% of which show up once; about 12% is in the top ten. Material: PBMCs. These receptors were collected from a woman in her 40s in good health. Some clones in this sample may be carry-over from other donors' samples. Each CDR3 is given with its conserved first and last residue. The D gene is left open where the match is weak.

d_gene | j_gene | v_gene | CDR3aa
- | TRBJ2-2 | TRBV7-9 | CASSWSPRRGNRAGELFF
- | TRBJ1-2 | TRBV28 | CASSSPGGSAGYTF
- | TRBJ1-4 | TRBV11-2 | CASSLDPGAWEKLFF
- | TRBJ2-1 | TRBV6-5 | CASTRGFYNEQFF
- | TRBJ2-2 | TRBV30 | CAWSARFTGELFF
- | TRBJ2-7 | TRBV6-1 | CASSGRQGLSYEQYF
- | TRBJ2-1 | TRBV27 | CASSLQDSYNEQFF
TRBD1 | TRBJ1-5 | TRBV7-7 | CASSYGQGAGQPQHF
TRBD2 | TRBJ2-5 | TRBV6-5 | CASSAPGLAGETQYF
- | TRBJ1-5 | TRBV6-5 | CASSYALKGQPQHF
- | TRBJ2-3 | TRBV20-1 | CSEKRQDTQYF
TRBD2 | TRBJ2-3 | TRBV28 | CASSSTTSGRILDTQYF
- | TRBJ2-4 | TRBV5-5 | CASSFAGSKTKNIQYF
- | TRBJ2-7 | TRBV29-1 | CSASTGEFYEQYF
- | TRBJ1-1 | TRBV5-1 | CASSNPQGLTEAFF
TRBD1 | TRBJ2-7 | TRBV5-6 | CASSLGPGQGLYEQYF
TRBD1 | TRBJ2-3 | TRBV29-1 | CSVGPGTGNTDTQYF
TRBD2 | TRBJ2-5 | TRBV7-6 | CASSLGLAGGSRETQYF
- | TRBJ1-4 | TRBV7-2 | CASRTANEKLFF